This paragraph reports one TCR beta chain. The sample is drawn from a study of OX40 agonist ivuxolimab in advanced cancers. Only in-frame clones appear in the TCRdb table, and some are missing; sequencing was by immunoSEQ multiplex PCR. The sample shows tens of thousands of clones, about nine tenths of them seen only once. Sample: CD4+ or CD8+ T cells sorted from blood, taken in a trial of the OX40 agonist ivuxolimab. This receptor was obtained from an adult with an advanced solid tumor such as melanoma, head and neck, liver or kidney cancer.

The CDR3 here is CASSSPAGGVSYNEQFF. The CDR3, as DNA: TGTGCCAGCAGTTCGCCCGCGGGGGGGGTCTCCTACAATGAGCAGTTCTTC. V gene TRBV28 combines with J gene TRBJ2-1, with TRBD2 matching 9 bases. Trimming took 4 bases from V and 0 from J; bases not matched to a gene: 7. CDR1 is MDHEN, CDR2 SYDVKM, per germline. The length of the CDR3 is 17 residues.